These T cell receptor beta chains were read from a single sample in a study of response to subunit inactivated influenza vaccine. TCRdb reanalysed the RT-PCR reads using MiXCR and keeps one entry per CDR3 protein. The sample lists more than 550,000 distinct CDR3 sequences; over 9.5% were seen once. The sequenced sample was PBMCs from blood, obtained on the day of vaccination. Receptor source: a middle-aged man who received an inactivated influenza vaccine. CDR3s include the opening cysteine and the closing phenylalanine or tryptophan. D genes are given only for firm matches. Clone size, where shown, is once, few, many, or a class for clones that have expanded.

clone size	V gene	D gene	J gene	CDR3 length	CDR3 DNA	CDR3 protein
.	TRBV19	TRBD2	TRBJ2-1	15	TGTGCCAGTAGTAGGGCTGCGGGAGAGTACAATGAGCAGTTCTTC	CASSRAAGEYNEQFF
many	TRBV28	.	TRBJ2-2	16	TGTGCCAGCAGTTTCGTCGGCAGGCGAAACACCGGGGAGCTGTTTTTT	CASSFVGRRNTGELFF
few	TRBV5-1	.	TRBJ2-2	14	TGCGCCAGCAGCTTGGAACAGAACACCGGGGAGCTGTTTTTT	CASSLEQNTGELFF
few	TRBV18	TRBD2	TRBJ2-1	14	TGTGCCAGCTCACCAGAACTAGCGGGCCCCTTAGAGTTCTTC	CASSPELAGPLEFF
few	TRBV20-1	.	TRBJ1-1	14	TGCAGTGCTAGAGAGGGAATTCGGAACACTGAAGCTTTCTTT	CSAREGIRNTEAFF
.	TRBV5-4	TRBD1	TRBJ2-3	19	TGTGCCAGCAGCTTTGACAGGGGGCAACTACTCCTTAGCACAGATACGCAGTATTTT	CASSFDRGQLLLSTDTQYF
many	TRBV20-1	.	TRBJ1-2	15	TGCAGTGCTAGTTCCAATAAGAGGGTGGACTATGGCTACACCTTC	CSASSNKRVDYGYTF
many	TRBV3-1	.	TRBJ2-7	15	TGTGCCAGCAGCGCATCGGGCTTCTCAACCTACGAGCAGTACTTC	CASSASGFSTYEQYF
.	TRBV5-6	.	TRBJ1-6	14	TGTGCCAGCAGCTTAGGGGGGACAATTTCACCCCTCCACTTT	CASSLGGTISPLHF
.	TRBV2	.	TRBJ1-1	15	TGTGCCAGCAGTGTTACAGGGTTTTTGAACACTGAAGCTTTCTTT	CASSVTGFLNTEAFF
few	TRBV28	.	TRBJ1-2	16	TGTGCCAGCAGTTTATCCTCCGTCACCACTCAGGGAGCGAAAACCTTC	CASSLSSVTTQGAKTF
few	TRBV4-2	.	TRBJ2-3	13	TGTGCCAGCAGCCAAGCACAGGGCAATACGCAGTATTTT	CASSQAQGNTQYF
few	TRBV28	.	TRBJ1-2	15	TGTGCCAGCAGTCCGGGAGGGGTACATTTATATGGCTACACCTTC	CASSPGGVHLYGYTF
.	TRBV6-5	TRBD2	TRBJ2-7	14	TGTGCCAGCAGTTCGTTAGCGGGAGAAAACGAGCAGTACTTC	CASSSLAGENEQYF
few	TRBV6-2/TRBV6-3	.	TRBJ1-1	13	TGTGCCAGCAGTTACGCCTTCAACACTGAAGCTTTCTTT	CASSYAFNTEAFF
many	TRBV6-1	.	TRBJ1-1	17	TGTGCCAGTACCCCCCTAGGCCACATGGGGACGAACACTGAAGCTTTCTTT	CASTPLGHMGTNTEAFF
.	TRBV5-1	.	TRBJ1-1	14	TGCGCCAGCAGCTTGTTGGAAGCGAACACTGAAGCTTTCTTT	CASSLLEANTEAFF
many	TRBV6-1	.	TRBJ1-5	16	TGTGCCAGCAGCCTCGGGGGGAGGTACGGCAATCAGCCCCAGCATTTT	CASSLGGRYGNQPQHF
few	TRBV3-1	.	TRBJ2-5	13	TGTGCCAGCAGCCACGACCCGACTCGGACCCAGTACTTC	CASSHDPTRTQYF
few	TRBV3-1	.	TRBJ2-5	16	TGTGCCAGCAGCCAAGGTGGCAGGGGTGGAGGAGAGACCCAGTACTTC	CASSQGGRGGGETQYF
.	TRBV15	.	TRBJ1-5	14	TGTGCCACCAGCCCCCGACAGGAGACTTCGACCCAGCATTTT	CATSPRQETSTQHF
few	TRBV7-3	.	TRBJ2-6	15	TGTGCCAGCAGCCATATGTCCTCTGGGGCCAACGTCCTGACTTTC	CASSHMSSGANVLTF
many	TRBV5-1	.	TRBJ2-3	16	TGCGCCAGCAGCTTGTTTGAGGCTTTCCGCACAGATACGCAGTATTTT	CASSLFEAFRTDTQYF
few	TRBV7-2	.	TRBJ2-3	13	TGTGCCAGCAGTTCTAACTGGGGAGATACGCAGTATTTT	CASSSNWGDTQYF
.	TRBV7-2	.	TRBJ2-7	16	TGTGCCAGCAGCTTAGCGGGGCAGAGGGTTGACTACGAGCAGTACTTC	CASSLAGQRVDYEQYF
many	TRBV12-3/TRBV12-4	TRBD1	TRBJ2-1	15	TGTGCCAGCAGCCCTCCCCGGGACAGGAGGGATGAGCAGTTCTTC	CASSPPRDRRDEQFF
few	TRBV12-3/TRBV12-4	TRBD2	TRBJ2-7	14	TGTGCCAGCAGTCGCCGGGGGGTCTCCTACGAGCAGTACTTC	CASSRRGVSYEQYF
.	TRBV14	TRBD1	TRBJ2-1	14	TGTGCCAGCAGCCACGCAGGGGGTCTGGGTGAGCAGTTCTTC	CASSHAGGLGEQFF
many	TRBV24-1	.	TRBJ2-7	17	TGTGCCACCAGTGATCTACCACCGGGGGCAACAACCTACGAGCAGTACTTC	CATSDLPPGATTYEQYF
few	TRBV5-1	TRBD1	TRBJ1-1	15	TGCGCCAGCAGCGGTATGGACAGGGGGAGCACTGAAGCTTTCTTT	CASSGMDRGSTEAFF
many	TRBV12-3/TRBV12-4	TRBD1	TRBJ1-6	14	TGTGCCAGCAGTCCGACAGGGCGTAATTCACCCCTCCACTTT	CASSPTGRNSPLHF
few	TRBV5-6	TRBD1	TRBJ1-2	16	TGTGCCAGCAGCTTGTACCCGGACAGGGTCATCTATGGCTACACCTTC	CASSLYPDRVIYGYTF
.	TRBV4-2	.	TRBJ1-3	17	TGTGCCAGCAGCCAACAGATACGGGGCTCTTCTGGAAACACCATATATTTT	CASSQQIRGSSGNTIYF
.	TRBV10-3	.	TRBJ2-7	14	TGTGCCATCAGAAGGACCGATGGATGGTACGAGCAGTACTTC	CAIRRTDGWYEQYF
many	TRBV12-3/TRBV12-4	.	TRBJ2-7	14	TGTGCCAGCAGTTTACAGACAGCGAAATACGAGCAGTACTTC	CASSLQTAKYEQYF
few	TRBV21-1	.	TRBJ2-1	19	TGTGCCAGCCCCAAGGGGCAAGCGGGAGGGCCTCTCACCTACAATGAGCAGTTCTTC	CASPKGQAGGPLTYNEQFF
.	TRBV11-2	.	TRBJ2-2	15	TGTGCCAGCAGCTTAGGGTCAGGGTACACCGGGGAGCTGTTTTTT	CASSLGSGYTGELFF
.	TRBV4-3	.	TRBJ2-2	14	TGCGCCAGCAGCCAAGTAAGGGGGTCCGGGGAGCTGTTTTTT	CASSQVRGSGELFF
few	TRBV24-1	TRBD1	TRBJ2-4	16	TGTGCCACCAGTGATTGGGGACAGAGAGCCAAAAACATTCAGTACTTC	CATSDWGQRAKNIQYF
many	TRBV20-1	.	TRBJ2-1	10	TGCAGTGCTCCGGCACATGAGCAGTTCTTC	CSAPAHEQFF
.	TRBV5-1	.	TRBJ2-5	15	TGCGCCAGCAGCTTGGAATTCAGGGCCGGAGAGACCCAGTACTTC	CASSLEFRAGETQYF
.	TRBV29-1	TRBD2	TRBJ2-2	14	TGCAGCGTTGAGCTAGCGGAGGACACCGGGGAGCTGTTTTTT	CSVELAEDTGELFF
.	TRBV15	.	TRBJ1-5	14	TGTGCCACCAGCAGAGAGGGGCAGCATCAGCCCCAGCATTTT	CATSREGQHQPQHF
.	TRBV4-3	.	TRBJ2-7	17	TGCGCCAGCAGCCAAGATCGGGCGGATCAGGGGTCCTACGAGCAGTACTTC	CASSQDRADQGSYEQYF
.	TRBV29-1	.	TRBJ1-1	13	TGCAGCGTTGTGACGGGGGGCTACACTGAAGCTTTCTTT	CSVVTGGYTEAFF
.	TRBV4-3	TRBD2	TRBJ2-2	18	TGCGCCAGCAGCCAAGACCCTAGCGGGGGGGCCGGAACCGGGGAGCTGTTTTTT	CASSQDPSGGAGTGELFF
.	TRBV10-3	TRBD2	TRBJ2-1	15	TGTGCCATCAGTGGACTAGCGGGAGGGTACAATGAGCAGTTCTTC	CAISGLAGGYNEQFF
many	TRBV7-8	.	TRBJ2-1	13	TGTGCCAGCAGCTACCGACTAGTGATTGAGCAGTTCTTC	CASSYRLVIEQFF
.	TRBV7-9	.	TRBJ2-7	13	TGTGCCAGCAGGGGGTCACGATCCTACGAGCAGTACTTC	CASRGSRSYEQYF
many	TRBV10-2	.	TRBJ1-1	11	TGCGCCAGCAGTGATAGAGTGGAAGCTTTCTTT	CASSDRVEAFF
few	TRBV7-2	.	TRBJ2-1	15	TGTGCCAGCAGCTTTGGAGCGGAGAACTACAATGAGCAGTTCTTC	CASSFGAENYNEQFF
few	TRBV4-3	.	TRBJ1-4	15	TGCGCCAGCAGCCAAATCTACAGTTCGAATGAAAAACTGTTTTTT	CASSQIYSSNEKLFF
few	TRBV7-8	.	TRBJ2-7	13	TGTGCCAGCAGCTTAGTTCTGGCCTACGAGCAGTACTTC	CASSLVLAYEQYF
.	TRBV4-2	TRBD1	TRBJ2-1	16	TGTGCCAGCAGCCTAGCCCGGACAGGGCCCTACAATGAGCAGTTCTTC	CASSLARTGPYNEQFF